The clone carrying this T cell receptor (beta chain) was seen more than once but under ten times. Its antigen remains unknown. Germline loops: CDR1 DFQATT, CDR2 SNEGSKA (reference sequence). The CDR3 spans 15 residues. The V end lost 0 bases, the J end lost 2 bases, and 13 bases lay between the germline ends. The data were obtained in a study of blood T cells in healthy people across ages. For the study at large: Roughly one uniquely barcoded beta molecule per two T cells was captured. Overall study results and limits: The unknown donor CMV status may have confounded expanded clonotype changes.

The second PCR ran roughly 6 to 12 cycles with a sample-barcoded 5' primer and J-beta primers. From the 5' RACE reads, TCRdb called clonotypes with MiXCR, one entry per CDR3 protein. Of 1.5 million to 2 million distinct CDR3 sequences listed, less than 50% are singletons. What was sequenced was blood. This clonotype was sampled from a woman aged 40 to 50 in good health. This sequence joins TRBV20-1 and TRBJ1-2; D is ambiguous. This chain's CDR3 is CSARDVNRGNYGYTF. CDR3 nucleotide sequence: TGCAGTGCTAGAGATGTTAACAGAGGAAACTATGGCTACACCTTC.